This passage covers 8 T cell receptor beta chains from one sample sequenced in a study of Graves' ophthalmopathy and Graves' hyperthyroidism. Amplification of the TCR beta CDR3 regions used RNA transcripts (as template). Following a first-round RT-PCR that used HTBI primers, a second-round multiplex PCR was carried out. One entry per CDR3 protein results from TCRdb running MiXCR on the multiplex PCR reads. The sample shows about 390,000 distinct CDR3 sequences, about 16% of them seen only once. Sequencing input: peripheral blood. The receptor source for this set is a woman aged 18-35 years with stable Graves' hyperthyroidism.

This chain connects TRBV20-1 to TRBJ2-2; the match to TRBD2 covers 11 bases. J gave up 3 bases and V 6 bases, and 9 bases lay outside the gene matches. The CDR3 extends over 16 amino acids. Per the germline V gene, CDR1 is DFQATT and CDR2 is SNEGSKA (reference sequence). CDR3 in amino acids: CSATLAGGIYTGELFF. The CDR3 DNA is TGCAGTGCAACCCTAGCGGGGGGTATCTACACCGGGGAGCTGTTTTTT.

In regard to this clonotype: A much larger clone lies one base from this, so it may be a read error. The chain employs TRBV20-1 and TRBJ1-1; 7 bases fit TRBD1. This CDR3 region has 14 residues. Germline values: CDR1 DFQATT, CDR2 SNEGSKA (reference sequence). The CDR3 sequence is CSARPGGMNTGAFF. The DNA of the CDR3 is TGCAGTGCTAGACCAGGGGGGATGAACACTGGAGCTTTCTTT.

In regard to this clonotype: A much more abundant neighbour one base away suggests this may be a read error. This is likely a read error, given that the CDR3 carries no conserved phenylalanine or tryptophan at its end. V is TRBV12-3 or TRBV12-4 and J is TRBJ1-5; D is unclear. The length of the CDR3 is 12 residues. Between the trimmed V and J ends, which lost 7 bases and 6 bases, there was a span of 10 bases. The CDR3 region is CASTNWGQPQHL. The CDR3, as DNA: TGTGCCAGCACCAATTGGGGTCAGCCCCAGCATTTG.

This clonotype has a count of ten or more. The V and J genes are TRBV6-5 and TRBJ1-2; no reliable D call. Trimming cost V 4 bases and J 1 base, with 10 bases left between them. The CDR3 is made up of 14 amino acids. The germline CDR1 and CDR2 sequences are MNHEY and SVGAGI. The CDR3 reads CASSSGLLNYGYTF. CDR3 nucleotide sequence: TGTGCCAGCAGTTCGGGCCTACTTAACTATGGCTACACCTTC.

This clonotype occurred many times. The chain links TRBV28 to TRBJ2-5; TRBD1 matches 12 bases. The germline V gene encodes CDR1 MDHEN and CDR2 SYDVKM. The CDR3 has 14 residues. With 4 bases clipped from V and 5 bases from J, the junction kept 2 bases outside the gene matches. This CDR3 reads CASSSGTGGETQYF. CDR3 nucleotide sequence: TGTGCCAGCAGTTCCGGGACAGGGGGCGAGACCCAGTACTTC.

This clonotype was observed many times. The chain recombines TRBV24-1 with TRBJ1-2, with a possible D match to TRBD1 (6 bases). The germline gives CDR1 KGHDR, CDR2 SFDVKD. V was clipped by 5 bases and J by 4 bases, with 10 bases between them. The CDR3 is made up of 13 amino acids. The CDR3 protein is CATSGGDIYGYTF. In DNA, the CDR3 is TGTGCCACCAGTGGCGGGGACATCTATGGCTACACCTTC.

V and J are TRBV15 and TRBJ2-2, with a possible D match to TRBD2 (5 bases). CDR1 and CDR2 from the germline V gene are LNHNV and YYDKDF (reference sequence). Trimming removed 4 bases from V and 5 bases from J, with 17 bases in between. The CDR3 covers 16 residues. This CDR3 is CATSKGGPGKTGELFF. Written as DNA, the CDR3 is TGTGCCACCAGCAAAGGCGGACCGGGGAAAACCGGGGAGCTGTTTTTT.

This clonotype was found many times. This chain links TRBV6-2 or TRBV6-3 with TRBJ1-6, with unresolved D. The germline V gene encodes CDR1 MNHEY and CDR2 SVGEGT. Between the trimmed V and J ends, which lost 6 bases and 10 bases, there was a span of 13 bases. This CDR3 is built from 13 residues. CDR3: CASSLNGYSPLHF. DNA of the CDR3: TGTGCCAGCAGCCTCAACGGGTACTCACCCCTCCACTTT.